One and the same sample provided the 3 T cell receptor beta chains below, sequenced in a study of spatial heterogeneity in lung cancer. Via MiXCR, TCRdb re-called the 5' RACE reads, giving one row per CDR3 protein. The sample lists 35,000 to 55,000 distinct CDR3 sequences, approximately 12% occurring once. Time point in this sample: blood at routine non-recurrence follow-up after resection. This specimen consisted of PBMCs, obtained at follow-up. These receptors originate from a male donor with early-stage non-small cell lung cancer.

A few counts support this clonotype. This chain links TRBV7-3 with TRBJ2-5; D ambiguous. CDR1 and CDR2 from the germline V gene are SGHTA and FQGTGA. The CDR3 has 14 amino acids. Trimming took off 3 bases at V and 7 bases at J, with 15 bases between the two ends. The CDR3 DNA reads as TGTGCCAGCAGCTTTATGGGCCAAGCCGGGACCCAGTACTTC. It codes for CASSFMGQAGTQYF.

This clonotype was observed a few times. The CDR3 is CASSLPRAYTGELFF. Written as DNA, the CDR3 is TGTGCCAGCAGTTTACCCAGGGCTTACACCGGGGAGCTGTTTTTT. The V gene is TRBV12-3 or TRBV12-4, the J gene TRBJ2-2; D is possibly TRBD1 (5 bases). The CDR3 sequence is 15 residues long. Between the trimmed V and J ends, which lost 2 bases and 3 bases, there was a span of 10 bases.

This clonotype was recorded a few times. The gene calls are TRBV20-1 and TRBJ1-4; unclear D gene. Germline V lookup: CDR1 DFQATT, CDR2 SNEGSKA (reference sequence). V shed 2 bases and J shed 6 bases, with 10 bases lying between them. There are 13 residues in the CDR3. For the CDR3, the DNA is TGCAGTGCTAGATACTACATTGATGAAAAACTGTTTTTT. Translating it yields CSARYYIDEKLFF.